This is a list of T cell receptor beta chains from one sample in a study of T cells in Graves' hyperthyroidism and ophthalmopathy. TCRdb independently ran MiXCR on the multiplex PCR reads; one entry per CDR3 protein. The sample records around 300,000 distinct CDR3 sequences, approximately 18% being singletons. Sequencing input: blood. All receptors derive from a man aged 50-59 years with Graves' ophthalmopathy. Both conserved end residues are part of each CDR3. A D gene is named only where the DNA matches it firmly. The size field is filled for only some rows; it gives once, few, many or a size class.

CDR3aa	CDR3nt	abundance	d_gene	v_gene	j_gene
CASSTGGTANEKLFF	TGTGCCAGCAGTACCGGGGGAACGGCTAATGAAAAACTGTTTTTT	once	.	TRBV28	TRBJ1-4
CASSSGDTGELFF	TGTGCTAGCAGCTCCGGGGATACCGGGGAGCTGTTTTTT	once	.	TRBV7-7	TRBJ2-2
CASSSSGRAGETQYF	TGCGCCAGCAGTTCTAGCGGGAGGGCCGGAGAGACCCAGTACTTC	few	TRBD2	TRBV10-2	TRBJ2-5
CASIQGTGGNQPQHF	TGTGCCAGCATTCAGGGGACAGGGGGAAATCAGCCCCAGCATTTT	many	TRBD1	TRBV28	TRBJ1-5
CASSYQTAPTSEAFF	TGTGCCAGCAGCTATCAAACCGCCCCCACGTCTGAAGCTTTCTTT	many	.	TRBV7-6	TRBJ1-1
CASSSRGGSVYEQYF	TGCGCCAGCAGCTCCCGGGGGGGATCGGTCTACGAGCAGTACTTC	many	TRBD2	TRBV5-1	TRBJ2-7
CASSLGRGGTYEQYF	TGTGCCAGCAGCTTGGGCCGGGGAGGGACCTACGAGCAGTACTTC	.	TRBD2	TRBV5-6	TRBJ2-7
CASSFKLAGSDTQYF	TGTGCCAGCAGCTTTAAACTAGCGGGATCAGATACGCAGTATTTT	few	TRBD2	TRBV11-2	TRBJ2-3
CSVRDWEYTEAFF	TGCAGCGTGAGGGACTGGGAGTACACTGAAGCTTTCTTT	many	.	TRBV29-1	TRBJ1-1
CASSQETRNEQYF	TGTGCCAGCAGCCAGGAGACTAGGAACGAGCAGTACTTC	few	.	TRBV7-9	TRBJ2-7
CASSPGLAADTQYF	TGTGCCAGCAGCCCAGGACTAGCGGCAGATACGCAGTATTTT	many	TRBD2	TRBV7-3	TRBJ2-3
CSVEGGGNTEAFF	TGCAGCGTTGAAGGTGGGGGGAACACTGAAGCTTTCTTT	many	.	TRBV29-1	TRBJ1-1
CASSYQTGARETQYF	TGTGCCAGCAGTTACCAGACAGGGGCAAGGGAGACCCAGTACTTC	.	TRBD1	TRBV6-5	TRBJ2-5
CASSLVWGPSEAFF	TGTGCCAGCAGCTTAGTATGGGGGCCTTCTGAAGCTTTCTTT	.	.	TRBV7-2	TRBJ1-1
CASSEAPSGRANEQFF	TGTGCCAGCAGTGAAGCCCCCAGCGGGAGGGCCAATGAGCAGTTCTTC	.	TRBD2	TRBV6-1	TRBJ2-1
CASSDRGRDSPLHF	TGTGCCAGCAGCGACAGGGGGCGAGATTCACCCCTCCACTTT	.	TRBD1	TRBV6-1	TRBJ1-6
CASSLEGARTGELFF	TGTGCCAGCAGTTTAGAGGGGGCTAGGACCGGGGAGCTGTTTTTT	once	TRBD1	TRBV12-3/TRBV12-4	TRBJ2-2
CASRWGGNEQFF	TGTGCCAGCAGATGGGGGGGTAATGAGCAGTTCTTC	few	TRBD2	TRBV7-2	TRBJ2-1
CASSHTSGNTIYF	TGTGCCAGCAGCCATACCTCTGGAAACACCATATATTTT	.	.	TRBV3-1	TRBJ1-3
CSARIMGLAGDSYEQYF	TGCAGTGCTCGAATCATGGGACTAGCGGGAGACTCCTACGAGCAGTACTTC	many	TRBD2	TRBV20-1	TRBJ2-7
CASSPPGALGEQYF	TGTGCCAGCAGCCCCCCGGGGGCTCTTGGGGAGCAGTACTTC	few	.	TRBV5-5	TRBJ2-7
CASSLGGGYNEQFF	TGTGCCAGCAGCTTAGGCGGGGGTTACAATGAGCAGTTCTTC	many	TRBD2	TRBV7-3	TRBJ2-1
CASSLVAGEDTQYF	TGTGCCAGCAGCTTAGTTGCGGGAGAGGATACGCAGTATTTT	many	TRBD2	TRBV7-8	TRBJ2-3
CATSRNQAGGSDTQYF	TGTGCCACCAGCAGAAACCAAGCGGGAGGGTCAGATACGCAGTATTTT	.	TRBD2	TRBV15	TRBJ2-3
CASSQEFRGPNTEAFF	TGTGCCAGCAGCCAAGAATTTCGGGGGCCGAACACTGAAGCTTTCTTT	.	.	TRBV28	TRBJ1-1
CASSGSRVNTGELFF	TGTGCCAGCAGTGGGAGCAGGGTCAACACCGGGGAGCTGTTTTTT	many	.	TRBV6-1	TRBJ2-2
CAGAMAGSNEKLFF	TGTGCCGGGGCCATGGCAGGCTCAAATGAAAAACTGTTTTTT	few	.	TRBV7-9	TRBJ1-4
CASSQSGREETQYF	TGTGCCAGCAGCCAATCCGGGAGGGAAGAGACCCAGTACTTC	.	TRBD2	TRBV3-1	TRBJ2-5
CASSLAEGGANGYTF	TGCGCCAGCAGCTTGGCCGAAGGGGGTGCGAACGGCTACACCTTC	many	.	TRBV5-1	TRBJ1-2
CASSRWTGEKLFF	TGCGCCAGCAGCCGATGGACAGGGGAAAAACTGTTTTTT	.	TRBD1	TRBV5-1	TRBJ1-4
CATSRTQGNQPQHF	TGTGCCACCAGCAGAACCCAGGGTAATCAGCCCCAGCATTTT	few	.	TRBV15	TRBJ1-5
CASSLVGDASGEQYF	TGCGCCAGCAGCTTGGTAGGGGACGCTTCGGGCGAGCAGTACTTC	.	.	TRBV5-1	TRBJ2-7
CASSVYPPDGAYEQYF	TGTGCCAGCAGTGTTTACCCCCCGGACGGAGCCTACGAGCAGTACTTC	few	.	TRBV6-1	TRBJ2-7
CASSPQGANTGELFF	TGTGCCAGTAGCCCACAGGGGGCGAACACCGGGGAGCTGTTTTTT	.	TRBD1	TRBV19	TRBJ2-2
CASSQDRLQPQHF	TGTGCCAGCAGCCAAGATAGACTTCAGCCCCAGCATTTT	few	.	TRBV3-1	TRBJ1-5
CASSPPGARGNQPQHF	TGTGCCAGCAGCCCGCCGGGGGCAAGGGGCAATCAGCCCCAGCATTTT	.	.	TRBV7-2	TRBJ1-5
CASSRNSGSNNEQFF	TGTGCCAGCAGCCGGAATAGCGGGAGTAACAATGAGCAGTTCTTC	many	TRBD2	TRBV3-1	TRBJ2-1
CASKLGQNNQPQHF	TGTGCCAGCAAACTTGGACAGAACAATCAGCCCCAGCATTTT	many	.	TRBV2	TRBJ1-5
CASRRRQGRNTEAFF	TGTGCCAGCAGACGTCGACAGGGAAGGAATACTGAAGCTTTCTTT	few	TRBD1	TRBV6-1	TRBJ1-1
CASSITSGGDYSWNTQYF	TGTGCCAGTAGTATAACTAGCGGGGGGGATTACTCCTGGAATACGCAGTATTTT	.	TRBD2	TRBV19	TRBJ2-3
CASSSQGARYIQYF	TGTGCCAGCAGTTCCCAGGGGGCGCGATACATTCAGTACTTC	many	TRBD1	TRBV28	TRBJ2-4
CASSWDREGYTF	TGCGCCAGCAGCTGGGACAGGGAAGGCTACACCTTC	many	TRBD1	TRBV5-1	TRBJ1-2
CSARVVTDNSPLHF	TGCAGTGCTAGAGTGGTCACGGATAATTCACCCCTCCACTTT	many	.	TRBV20-1	TRBJ1-6
CASSHNRGRLAGEENIQYF	TGCGCCAGCAGCCACAACAGGGGGCGACTAGCGGGAGAGGAAAACATTCAGTACTTC	many	TRBD2	TRBV5-1	TRBJ2-4
CASSPGTGCDYEQYF	TGTGCCAGCAGCCCTGGGACAGGGTGCGACTACGAGCAGTACTTC	.	TRBD1	TRBV11-3	TRBJ2-7
CASIKTGSKNEQFF	TGTGCCAGTATTAAAACGGGTAGTAAGAATGAGCAGTTCTTC	few	.	TRBV19	TRBJ2-1
CASSPPSSGQETQYF	TGTGCCAGCAGCCCCCCATCTAGCGGACAAGAGACCCAGTACTTC	many	TRBD2	TRBV7-9	TRBJ2-5
CASSRDSGELFF	TGCGCCAGCAGTAGAGATTCCGGGGAGCTGTTTTTT	.	.	TRBV10-1	TRBJ2-2
CASSQEGTDTQYF	TGTGCCAGCAGCCAAGAGGGGACAGATACGCAGTATTTT	many	.	TRBV4-1	TRBJ2-3